This T cell receptor (beta chain) was profiled in a study of T cells in Graves' hyperthyroidism and ophthalmopathy. Study-level points and caveats: In simple terms, a model built on 13 V-J features told ophthalmopathy apart from stable hyperthyroidism.

This clonotype was counted at least ten times. As yet, its antigen is unknown. Researchers took RNA transcripts and amplified the TCR beta CDR3 regions from them. HTBI primers were employed in a first-round RT-PCR of the TCR CDR3. In TCRdb, the multiplex PCR reads were re-called with MiXCR into one record per CDR3 protein. The top ten hold about an eighth of the sample, which has about 640,000 distinct CDR3 sequences, about 14% seen once. Source material for PBMCs was 10 ml fresh peripheral blood. This sequence originates from a woman aged 50 to 65 with Graves' ophthalmopathy. The sample consisted of blood.

This chain's CDR3 is CASSLETGSNTGELFF. The CDR3 nucleotides are TGCGCCAGCAGCTTGGAGACAGGCTCGAACACCGGGGAGCTGTTTTTT. The chain has TRBV5-1 and TRBJ2-2; possibly TRBD1 for D (6 bases). Germline V gene sequence: CDR1 SGHRS, CDR2 YFSETQ. The CDR3 has 16 amino acids. With 0 bases removed from V and 0 bases from J, the gap between germline ends came to 9 bases.